Below, 20 T cell receptor beta chains from the same sample are listed, as sequenced in a study of shared clonotypes between healthy human individuals (dated by TCRdb to the early 2020s). Libraries were built with the immunoSEQ multiplex PCR assay. TCRdb holds this immuneACCESS table with in-frame rearrangements only. Some clones are missing; in checked studies, unresolved V genes explain under half, and the rest has no known cause. For this sample the table gives approximately 1,500,000 clones, of which nearly 99% were detected only once. The ten most abundant clones make up around 0.47% of the sample. The sequenced material came from naive CD4+ T cells sorted from blood. Explained via the paper, the cell subset or site label denotes: CD45RA+ positively selected. These receptor sequences come from a young man in good health.

This chain uses TRBV7-2 with TRBJ2-7, with 11 bases that match TRBD2. CDR1 and CDR2 (germline): SGHTA, FQGNSA. J lost 6 bases, V lost 4 bases, and 8 bases had no gene match. This CDR3 spans 15 amino acids. CDR3 sequence: CASSSDSGRAVEQYF. The CDR3 bases are TGTGCCAGCAGCTCAGATAGCGGGAGGGCTGTCGAGCAGTACTTC. Full variable domain (missing parts from reference TRBV7-2 and TRBJ2-7): GAGVSQSPSNKVTEKGKDVELRCDPISGHTALYWYRQSLGQGLEFLIYFQGNSAPDKSGLPSDRFSAERTGGSVSTLTIQRTQQEDSAVYLCASSSDSGRAVEQYFGPGTRLTVT.

The count of this clone is one. Other nucleotide sequences from this sample produce the same CDR3. The chain recombines TRBV5-1 with TRBJ1-3; no firm D call. The CDR3 is 13 residues long. The germline CDR1 and CDR2 sequences are SGHRS and YFSETQ. Trimming removed 0 bases from V and 4 bases from J, with 5 bases in between. The DNA for the CDR3 is TGCGCCAGCAGCTTGGATCCGGGAAACACCATATATTTT. It translates to CASSLDPGNTIYF.

The chain uses TRBV27 and TRBJ1-4; 10 bases are shared with TRBD1. The ends lost 6 bases at V and 7 bases at J; junction bases unmatched: 11. The CDR3 loop spans 16 amino acids. Germline V gene sequence: CDR1 MNHEY, CDR2 SMNVEV (reference sequence). In nucleotides, the CDR3 is TGTGCCAGCAGCATGCTCGGACAGGGGGTGGGTGAAAAACTGTTTTTT. Translating it yields CASSMLGQGVGEKLFF.

On this clone itself: At the DNA level, this CDR3 is encoded by other sequences in the same sample as well. The chain employs TRBV7-8 and TRBJ1-2, with 8 nucleotides matching TRBD1. V gave up 2 bases and J gave up 4 bases; unmatched junction bases: 3. Germline lookup yields CDR1 SGHVS and CDR2 FQNEAQ. There are 14 residues in the CDR3. The CDR3 loop reads CASSLRDRPYGYTF. CDR3 DNA sequence: TGTGCCAGCAGCTTAAGGGACAGGCCCTATGGCTACACCTTC.

The genes are TRBV19 and TRBJ2-2; TRBD1 or TRBD2 may be the D gene (5 bases each). The CDR3 has 18 residues. V lost 0 bases to trimming and J lost 0 bases, with 14 bases between them. Per the germline V gene, CDR1 is LNHDA and CDR2 is SQIVND (reference sequence). In DNA, the CDR3 is TGTGCCAGTAGTATAGACCGGGCTGGGACGGCGAACACCGGGGAGCTGTTTTTT. Translating gives CASSIDRAGTANTGELFF.

Notes on this clone: In the same sample, other DNA sequences code for this CDR3. V and J are TRBV7-2 and TRBJ2-5; no firm D call. Deletions cut 3 bases from V and 5 bases from J, with 10 bases between. The CDR3 runs to 13 residues. Germline-derived CDR1 and CDR2 are SGHTA and FQGNSA. The CDR3 DNA is TGTGCCAGCAGCTTGGCCTTTCAGGAGACCCAGTACTTC. Translation: CASSLAFQETQYF. The whole variable domain, remainder taken from reference TRBV7-2 and TRBJ2-5, is GAGVSQSPSNKVTEKGKDVELRCDPISGHTALYWYRQSLGQGLEFLIYFQGNSAPDKSGLPSDRFSAERTGGSVSTLTIQRTQQEDSAVYLCASSLAFQETQYFGPGTRLLVL.

Notes on this clone: The same CDR3 also results from other DNA sequences found in this sample. V and J are TRBV9 and TRBJ2-7; D not certain. V lost 2 bases and J lost 2, with 11 bases in between. This CDR3 spans 14 amino acids. Germline V gene data show CDR1 as SGDLS and CDR2 as YYNGEE. The CDR3 DNA is TGTGCCAGCAGCGTCGGCCGTATTCCCTACGAGCAGTACTTC. It is translated as CASSVGRIPYEQYF.

This clone was detected once. The chain employs TRBV6-1 and TRBJ1-5; D not resolved. Germline CDR1 is MNHNS and CDR2 is SASEGT. The CDR3 sequence is 14 residues long. V was pared by 2 bases and J by 4 bases, with 9 bases between. CDR3 in amino acids: CASSESGPNQPQHF. The CDR3 nucleotides read TGTGCCAGCAGTGAATCAGGACCTAATCAGCCCCAGCATTTT.

V is TRBV7-3 and J is TRBJ2-1; no definite D call. The germline V and J ends were trimmed by 5 bases and 2 bases, with 13 bases remaining between them. This CDR3 has 15 amino acids. Germline lookup yields CDR1 SGHTA and CDR2 FQGTGA. The chain's CDR3 is CASSPRAATYNEQFF. DNA for the CDR3: TGTGCCAGCAGCCCTCGGGCAGCGACCTACAATGAGCAGTTCTTC. Based on the CDR3 plus reference TRBV7-3 and TRBJ2-1, the full variable domain is GAGVSQTPSNKVTEKGKYVELRCDPISGHTALYWYRQSLGQGPEFLIYFQGTGAADDSGLPNDRFFAVRPEGSVSTLKIQRTERGDSAVYLCASSPRAATYNEQFFGPGTRLTVL.

This chain joins TRBV2 and TRBJ2-3; D remains ambiguous. The CDR3 extends over 13 amino acids. Trimming removed 3 bases from V and 6 bases from J, with 10 bases in between. Germline assignment: CDR1 SNHLY and CDR2 FYNNEI. The CDR3 nucleotides are TGTGCCAGCAGTGATGAGACGGGCGATACGCAGTATTTT. Amino acid sequence: CASSDETGDTQYF. Together with reference TRBV2 and TRBJ2-3, the CDR3 gives the full variable domain: EPEVTQTPSHQVTQMGQEVILRCVPISNHLYFYWYRQILGQKVEFLVSFYNNEISEKSEIFDDQFSVERPDGSNFTLKIRSTKLEDSAMYFCASSDETGDTQYFGPGTRLTVL.

This clone was counted once. The chain carries TRBV29-1 and TRBJ2-1; 8 nucleotides match TRBD2. CDR3 length: 15 residues. The germline V gene has CDR1 SQVTM and CDR2 ANQGSEA. J lost 8 bases, V lost 4 bases, and 13 bases had no gene match. The CDR3 DNA reads TGCAGCGTTGGAAGCGGGAGAGGAACCTTGCATGAGCAGTTCTTC. Translating it yields CSVGSGRGTLHEQFF.

The chain uses TRBV7-2 and TRBJ2-7, with no clear D. V was pared by 5 bases and J by 4 bases, with 18 bases between. The CDR3 consists of 15 residues. CDR1 SGHTA and CDR2 FQGNSA come from the germline V gene. CDR3 in DNA: TGTGCCAGCAGCCCCCGATTAGGGTCACTGTACGAGCAGTACTTC. Encoded protein: CASSPRLGSLYEQYF. Looking up the rest from reference TRBV7-2 and TRBJ2-7 gives the full variable domain: GAGVSQSPSNKVTEKGKDVELRCDPISGHTALYWYRQSLGQGLEFLIYFQGNSAPDKSGLPSDRFSAERTGGSVSTLTIQRTQQEDSAVYLCASSPRLGSLYEQYFGPGTRLTVT.

The count of this clone is one. The CDR3 protein is CASSYRGLGYTF. The CDR3 nucleotides read TGTGCCAGCAGTTATAGGGGTTTGGGATACACCTTC. The chain joins TRBV28 to TRBJ1-2, with D possibly TRBD1 on 5 matching bases. CDR1 is MDHEN and CDR2 is SYDVKM in the germline V gene. Trimming stripped 4 bases from V and 11 bases from J, with 14 bases between. CDR3 length equals 12 residues.

The DNA for the CDR3 is TGTGCCAGCAGTGAAGTATCAACGGGTGTCCCATCCCTAAGTGAGCAGTACTTC. Amino acid sequence: CASSEVSTGVPSLSEQYF. The rearrangement uses TRBV6-1 and TRBJ2-7; D unresolved. The length of the CDR3 is 18 residues. Germline V gene sequence: CDR1 MNHNS, CDR2 SASEGT. Trimming took 1 base from V and 7 from J, leaving 26 bases between them.

The V gene is TRBV7-9, the J gene TRBJ2-7; D not certain. Germline V lookup: CDR1 SEHNR, CDR2 FQNEAQ (reference sequence). V gave up 4 bases and J gave up 6 bases, with 7 bases separating them. This CDR3 comprises 11 residues. The CDR3 DNA sequence: TGTGCCAGCAGCTGGCAAGGCGAGCAGTACTTC. This encodes CASSWQGEQYF.

The chain carries TRBV27 and TRBJ2-5; D perhaps matches TRBD2 (5 bases). The V gene lost 5 bases and the J gene lost 4 bases, with 17 bases spanning the gap. The CDR3 has 15 amino acids. Germline V gene data show CDR1 as MNHEY and CDR2 as SMNVEV (reference sequence). CDR3 sequence reads: CASSLEPLRAETQYF. CDR3 in DNA: TGTGCCAGCAGTCTAGAACCTTTGCGGGCAGAGACCCAGTACTTC.

The rearrangement uses TRBV2 and TRBJ2-2; possible D gene TRBD2, 6 bases. Trimming shortened V by 10 bases and J by 6 bases, and 18 bases separated the two germline ends. Germline CDR1 is SNHLY and CDR2 is FYNNEI. The CDR3 length is 14 residues. The CDR3 sequence: CATRRDGAAGELFF. CDR3 bases: TGTGCCACGAGGCGGGACGGGGCGGCCGGGGAGCTGTTTTTT.

The chain is built from TRBV6-1 and TRBJ2-4; 7 nucleotides match TRBD1. The germline gives CDR1 MNHNS, CDR2 SASEGT. The junction had 4 bases not matched to a gene; V was cut back by 1 base and J by 1 base. The CDR3 consists of 16 residues. The CDR3, as DNA: TGTGCCAGCAGTGAAGGAAGGGGGCCGGCCAAAAACATTCAGTACTTC. Its translation: CASSEGRGPAKNIQYF.

The rearrangement links TRBV15 to TRBJ1-1; no firm D call. Trimming pared 0 bases from V and 4 bases from J, leaving 12 bases between. The CDR3 loop spans 15 amino acids. Per the germline V gene, CDR1 is LNHNV and CDR2 is YYDKDF (reference sequence). The CDR3 spells CATSRDPLGSTEAFF. For the CDR3, the DNA is TGTGCCACCAGCAGAGATCCCCTAGGGAGCACTGAAGCTTTCTTT.

Comment on this clone: Other DNA sequences of this sample code for an identical CDR3. The J gene is TRBJ2-7, the V gene TRBV18, with 11 bases that match TRBD1. The CDR3 sequence is 15 residues long. The germline V gene encodes CDR1 KGHSH and CDR2 LQKENI. With V trimmed by 2 bases and J by 4 bases, 4 bases remained unmatched. The CDR3 bases are TGTGCCAGCTCACCAGGGACAGGGGGATTTTACGAGCAGTACTTC. This translates into CASSPGTGGFYEQYF.